One and the same sample provided the 22 T cell receptor beta chains below, sequenced in a study of graft-versus-host responses after intestinal transplantation. Which antigens these TCRs recognize remains unknown. Profiling relied on immunoSEQ multiplex PCR, and the TCRdb table lists in-frame clones only, not all of them. Of some 110,000 clones in the sample, 85% to 95% were seen once. The sample here was unstimulated CD8+ T cells sorted from spleen or lymph node cells, taken before transplant. Every receptor here comes from a human donor who was the organ donor for an intestinal transplant.

The J gene is TRBJ2-1, the V gene TRBV7-9; no firm D call. Per the germline V gene, CDR1 is SEHNR and CDR2 is FQNEAQ (reference sequence). CDR3 length: 12 amino acids. Trimming took 10 bases from V and 8 from J, leaving 15 bases between them. As DNA, the CDR3 is TGTGCCAATGGGCCAAGTGCCGATGAGCAGTTCTTC. Residues: CANGPSADEQFF.

The rearrangement uses TRBV9 and TRBJ2-1; 7 nucleotides line up with TRBD2. Germline CDR1 reads SGDLS; CDR2 reads YYNGEE. The CDR3 totals 12 residues. With 2 bases clipped from V and 9 bases from J, the junction kept 2 bases outside the gene matches. CDR3 bases: TGTGCCAGCAGCGTTTTAGCGGGTGAGCAGTTCTTC. It translates to CASSVLAGEQFF.

The rearrangement links TRBV10-3 to TRBJ2-7, with D perhaps matching TRBD1 (6 bases). The ends were cut back, 8 bases at V and 3 bases at J, with 23 bases in the middle. CDR1 is ENHRY and CDR2 is SYGVKD in the germline V gene. This CDR3 is 16 amino acids long. The DNA for the CDR3 is TGTGCCATCGGTACCCGGGACAACGGGACGGGCTACGAGCAGTACTTC. This encodes CAIGTRDNGTGYEQYF.

The chain couples TRBV4-2 to TRBJ1-5; D gene uncertain. The CDR3 is 17 amino acids. The V gene lost 0 bases and the J gene lost 0 bases, with 12 bases spanning the gap. Germline-derived CDR1 and CDR2 are LGHNA and YNFKEQ. The CDR3 DNA follows: TGTGCCAGCAGCCAAGAGGCCACTTCATCTAGCAATCAGCCCCAGCATTTT. It encodes CASSQEATSSSNQPQHF.

The J gene is TRBJ2-5, the V gene TRBV25-1; maybe TRBD2 (6 bases). This CDR3 region has 14 residues. Germline loops: CDR1 MGHDK, CDR2 SYGVNS. Between the trimmed V and J ends, which lost 2 bases and 2 bases, there was a span of 9 bases. The DNA for the CDR3 is TGTGCCAGCAGTGAACAGGGAGGACAAGAGACCCAGTACTTC. Its translation: CASSEQGGQETQYF.

This clone appeared once. The chain combines TRBV4-1 with TRBJ2-7; tentatively, D is TRBD2 (5 bases). The germline CDR1 and CDR2 sequences are MGHRA and YSYEKL. The CDR3 sequence is 14 residues long. Trimming left V 1 base short and J 0 bases short, with 7 bases between. The CDR3 here is CASSQVGVSYEQYF. As DNA, the CDR3 is TGCGCCAGCAGCCAAGTCGGGGTCTCCTACGAGCAGTACTTC.

This clone was observed a handful of times. At the DNA level, this CDR3 is encoded by other sequences in the same sample as well. The V gene is TRBV27, the J gene TRBJ2-7; D tentatively reads TRBD1 or TRBD2 (5 bases each). This CDR3 is 13 amino acids long. Trimming shortened V by 2 bases and J by 0 bases, and 5 bases separated the two germline ends. Germline CDR1 MNHEY, CDR2 SMNVEV (reference sequence). CDR3 protein: CASSLGGSYEQYF. The CDR3 bases are TGTGCCAGCAGTTTAGGGGGCTCCTACGAGCAGTACTTC.

The J gene is TRBJ1-1, the V gene TRBV27, with D unresolved. The V and J ends lost 0 bases and 3 bases respectively, with 11 bases between them. The germline V gene has CDR1 MNHEY and CDR2 SMNVEV (reference sequence). CDR3 length: 15 amino acids. CDR3 in amino acids: CASSLSPLFDTEAFF. DNA of the CDR3: TGTGCCAGCAGTTTATCCCCGCTTTTTGACACTGAAGCTTTCTTT.

CDR3 nucleotide sequence: TGCGCCAGCAGTTTTTGGGGGGCCCTTATGGACTACGAGCAGTACTTC. Residues: CASSFWGALMDYEQYF. This chain joins TRBV10-2 and TRBJ2-7; D possibly matches TRBD1 or TRBD2 (6 bases each). From germline, CDR1 is WSHSY and CDR2 SAAADI. This CDR3 has 16 amino acids. V shed 5 bases and J shed 3 bases, with 20 bases lying between them.

The J gene is TRBJ2-7, the V gene TRBV10-1; perhaps TRBD1 as D (6 bases). From germline, CDR1 is WNHNN and CDR2 SYGVQD (reference sequence). V was pared by 1 base and J by 3 bases, with 7 bases between. The CDR3 has 13 amino acids. The CDR3 sequence is CASSEYRDYEQYF. DNA for the CDR3: TGCGCCAGCAGTGAGTACAGGGACTACGAGCAGTACTTC.

The chain has TRBV6-6 and TRBJ2-7; 10 bases are a match to TRBD1. Germline CDR1 MNHNY, CDR2 SVGAGI (reference sequence). V lost 5 bases, J lost 2 bases, and 6 bases stayed unmatched. The CDR3 runs to 15 residues. CDR3 loop: CASSIGTGVPYEQYF. The CDR3 coding sequence is TGTGCCAGCAGTATCGGGACAGGGGTTCCCTACGAGCAGTACTTC.

For the CDR3, the DNA is TGTGCCAGCATCTTACGGGAGAGTTACTACGAGCAGTACTTC. It specifies CASILRESYYEQYF. V usage is TRBV27 and J usage is TRBJ2-7; D is perhaps TRBD2 (6 bases). Germline values: CDR1 MNHEY, CDR2 SMNVEV (reference sequence). Trimming took 7 bases from V and 3 from J, leaving 16 bases between them. The CDR3 consists of 14 residues.

The V and J genes are TRBV5-6 and TRBJ2-2; 8 nucleotides align to TRBD2. CDR3 length equals 19 residues. V gave up 3 bases and J gave up 2 bases; unmatched junction bases: 15. Looked up from germline, CDR1 is SGHDT and CDR2 is YYEEEE. The CDR3 is CASSWGLGGGPINTGELFF. As DNA, the CDR3 is TGTGCCAGCAGCTGGGGACTAGGGGGAGGCCCAATAAACACCGGGGAGCTGTTTTTT.

The chain joins TRBV27 to TRBJ1-3; D may be TRBD1 (6 bases). V lost 5 bases to trimming and J lost 0 bases, with 8 bases between them. This CDR3 has 14 amino acids. Germline CDR1 is MNHEY and CDR2 is SMNVEV (reference sequence). CDR3 DNA: TGTGCCAGCAGTGGACAGATCTCTGGAAACACCATATATTTT. It codes for CASSGQISGNTIYF.

The chain links TRBV4-1 to TRBJ2-7; possible D gene TRBD2, 5 bases. With 1 base removed from V and 3 bases from J, the gap between germline ends came to 10 bases. Germline CDR1 and CDR2: MGHRA and YSYEKL. CDR3 length: 14 amino acids. Here the CDR3 reads CASSQAWGVYEQYF. The CDR3 DNA is TGCGCCAGCAGCCAAGCGTGGGGAGTCTACGAGCAGTACTTC.

The chain links TRBV6-5 to TRBJ2-5; no clear D gene. The CDR3 runs to 14 residues. Deletions cut 7 bases from V and 1 base from J, with 13 bases between. Germline CDR1 reads MNHEY; CDR2 reads SVGAGI. CDR3 residues: CASKGLGRQETQYF. The CDR3 bases are TGTGCCAGCAAAGGTCTCGGGCGCCAAGAGACCCAGTACTTC.

The chain employs TRBV5-1 and TRBJ1-4; no clear D gene. The length of the CDR3 is 15 residues. CDR1 is SGHRS and CDR2 is YFSETQ in the germline V gene. The germline V and J ends were trimmed by 2 bases and 1 base, with 9 bases remaining between them. CDR3 sequence reads: CASSFFTGTNEKLFF. The CDR3 DNA is TGCGCCAGCAGCTTTTTCACGGGAACTAATGAAAAACTGTTTTTT.

The rearrangement links TRBV2 to TRBJ2-7; D is possibly TRBD1 (6 bases). The CDR3 is made up of 13 amino acids. Trimming took 4 bases from V and 1 from J, leaving 8 bases between them. From germline, CDR1 is SNHLY and CDR2 FYNNEI. Written as DNA, the CDR3 is TGTGCCAGCAGTGGTACAGGGTCCTACGAGCAGTACTTC. Translating gives CASSGTGSYEQYF.

The rearrangement links TRBV6-6 to TRBJ2-3, with 8 bases identical to TRBD2. V trimming: 2 bases; J trimming: 5 bases; junction bases outside the gene matches: 6. Germline loops: CDR1 MNHNY, CDR2 SVGAGI (reference sequence). This CDR3 spans 15 amino acids. The CDR3 sequence is CASSYPGGGRDTQYF. The CDR3 DNA reads as TGTGCCAGCAGTTACCCGGGGGGGGGCAGAGATACGCAGTATTTT.

This clone appeared once. V gene TRBV19 combines with J gene TRBJ1-4, with 8 nucleotides matching TRBD1. J was trimmed by 8 bases and V by 9 bases; bases with no gene match: 11. Germline CDR1 and CDR2: LNHDA and SQIVND (reference sequence). The CDR3 totals 14 residues. The CDR3 bases are TGTGCCAGCTCGGGACAGGCGGAGGGGGAAAAACTGTTTTTT. Encoded protein: CASSGQAEGEKLFF.

The chain links TRBV27 to TRBJ1-2, with D possibly TRBD1 on 5 matching bases. From germline, CDR1 is MNHEY and CDR2 SMNVEV (reference sequence). The CDR3 extends over 13 amino acids. The germline V and J ends were trimmed by 4 bases and 6 bases, with 12 bases remaining between them. CDR3 residues: CASSSRGRNGYTF. The CDR3 DNA sequence: TGTGCCAGCAGTTCACGGGGGAGGAATGGCTACACCTTC.

CDR3 in amino acids: CASSPQGFPHQPQHF. The CDR3, as DNA: TGTGCCAGCAGTCCACAGGGGTTTCCTCATCAGCCCCAGCATTTT. The V gene is TRBV6-5, the J gene TRBJ1-5; the match to TRBD1 covers 7 bases. There are 15 residues in the CDR3. The V and J ends lost 5 bases and 5 bases, in that order; junction bases with no gene match: 9. CDR1 MNHEY and CDR2 SVGAGI come from the germline V gene.